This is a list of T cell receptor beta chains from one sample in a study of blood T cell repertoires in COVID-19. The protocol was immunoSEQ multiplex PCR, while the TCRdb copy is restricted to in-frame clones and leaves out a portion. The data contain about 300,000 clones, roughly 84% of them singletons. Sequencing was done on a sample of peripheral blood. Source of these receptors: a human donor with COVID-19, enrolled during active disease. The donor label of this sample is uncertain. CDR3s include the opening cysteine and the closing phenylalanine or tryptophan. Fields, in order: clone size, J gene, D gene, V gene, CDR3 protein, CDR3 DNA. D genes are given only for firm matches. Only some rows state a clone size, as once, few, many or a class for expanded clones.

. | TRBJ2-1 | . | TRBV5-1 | CASSLLSGPSYNEQFF | TGCGCCAGCAGCTTGCTCTCAGGGCCCTCCTACAATGAGCAGTTCTTC
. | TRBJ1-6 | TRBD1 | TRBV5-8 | CASSYNSGTVYNSPLHF | TGTGCCAGCAGCTATAACTCCGGGACAGTCTATAATTCACCCCTCCACTTT
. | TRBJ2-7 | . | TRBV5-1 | CASSFQVSGYEQYF | TGCGCCAGCAGCTTTCAAGTGTCGGGGTACGAGCAGTACTTC
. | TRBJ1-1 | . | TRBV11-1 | CASSQEVGGDTEAFF | TGTGCCAGCAGCCAGGAGGTCGGAGGGGATACTGAAGCTTTCTTT
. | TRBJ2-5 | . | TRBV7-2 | CASSPRLLITQETQYF | TGTGCCAGCAGCCCGAGACTCTTGATCACCCAAGAGACCCAGTACTTC
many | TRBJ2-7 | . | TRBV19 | CASAGYSTGIPYEQYF | TGTGCCAGTGCGGGGTACTCGACAGGGATACCCTACGAGCAGTACTTC
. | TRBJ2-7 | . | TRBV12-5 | CASGFVYGSYEQYF | TGTGCTAGTGGTTTCGTCTACGGGTCCTACGAGCAGTACTTC
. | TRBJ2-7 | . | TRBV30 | CAWGGQAPSNEQYF | TGTGCCTGGGGCGGTCAGGCTCCTTCGAACGAGCAGTACTTC
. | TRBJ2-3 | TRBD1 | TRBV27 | CASSYDLLRDRGRGDTQYF | TGTGCCAGCAGTTATGACCTTCTCCGGGACAGGGGACGTGGAGATACGCAGTATTTT
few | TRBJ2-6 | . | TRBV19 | CASSTAGGANVLTF | TGTGCCAGTAGTACCGCAGGGGGGGCCAACGTCCTGACTTTC
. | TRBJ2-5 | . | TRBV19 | CASSIDPASETQYF | TGTGCCAGTAGTATAGATCCCGCTAGCGAGACCCAGTACTTC
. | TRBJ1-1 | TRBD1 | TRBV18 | CASSGDRAHTEAFF | TGTGCCAGCTCAGGGGACAGGGCGCACACTGAAGCTTTCTTT
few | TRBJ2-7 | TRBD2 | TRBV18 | CASSPGTSYEQYF | TGTGCCAGCTCACCCGGGACTAGCTACGAGCAGTACTTC
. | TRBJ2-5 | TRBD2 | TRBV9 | CASSESSGRGVETQYF | TGTGCCAGCAGCGAATCTAGCGGGAGGGGGGTAGAGACCCAGTACTTC
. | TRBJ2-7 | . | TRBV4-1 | CASSQNGAPGLFPFLGREQYF | TGCGCCAGCAGCCAAAATGGAGCGCCAGGACTGTTTCCCTTTTTGGGCCGGGAGCAGTACTTC
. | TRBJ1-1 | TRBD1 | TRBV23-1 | CASSQSTHLTGGARTEAFF | TGCGCCAGCAGTCAATCGACTCATCTGACAGGGGGCGCGAGGACTGAAGCTTTCTTT
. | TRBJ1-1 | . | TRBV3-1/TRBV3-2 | CASSQDPHGNTEAFF | TGTGCCAGCAGCCAAGATCCTCACGGGAACACTGAAGCTTTCTTT
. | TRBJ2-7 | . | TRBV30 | CAWSTSGVAHEQYF | TGTGCCTGGAGTACATCCGGGGTTGCCCACGAGCAGTACTTC
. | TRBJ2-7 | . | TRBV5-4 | CASSFGGGAYEQYF | TGTGCCAGCAGCTTTGGCGGAGGGGCCTACGAGCAGTACTTC
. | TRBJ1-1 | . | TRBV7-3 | CASSLVSGSREAFF | TGTGCCAGCAGCTTAGTGTCCGGGTCTCGGGAAGCTTTCTTT
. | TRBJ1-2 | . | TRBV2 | CASSVQGLGGYTF | TGTGCCAGCAGCGTACAGGGCCTAGGTGGCTACACCTTC
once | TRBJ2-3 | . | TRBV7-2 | CASSLGGSTGTDTQYF | TGTGCCAGCAGCTTAGGCGGCTCAACGGGAACAGATACGCAGTATTTT
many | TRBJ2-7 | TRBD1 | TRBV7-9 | CASSSDRVRYF | TGTGCCAGCAGCTCAGACAGGGTACGGTACTTC
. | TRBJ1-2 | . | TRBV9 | CASSASGLTNYGYTF | TGTGCCAGCAGCGCTTCAGGGCTTACTAACTATGGCTACACCTTC
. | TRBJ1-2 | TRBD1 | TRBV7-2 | CASSLETGVGYGYTF | TGTGCCAGCAGCTTAGAGACAGGGGTCGGGTATGGCTACACCTTC
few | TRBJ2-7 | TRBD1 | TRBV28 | CASKRRGRNEQYF | TGTGCCAGCAAGCGAAGGGGGCGGAACGAGCAGTACTTC
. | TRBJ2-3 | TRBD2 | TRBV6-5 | CATLFWDYSTDTQYF | TGTGCCACCCTGTTCTGGGACTATAGCACAGATACGCAGTATTTT
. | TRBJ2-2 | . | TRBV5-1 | CASSSGGTTGELFF | TGCGCCAGCAGCTCCGGAGGGACGACCGGGGAGCTGTTTTTT
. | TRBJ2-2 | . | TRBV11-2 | CASSFGRTNTGELFF | TGTGCCAGCAGCTTTGGCCGAACGAACACCGGGGAGCTGTTTTTT
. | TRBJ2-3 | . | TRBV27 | CASSLVDGSNVTDTQYF | TGTGCCAGCAGTTTAGTTGACGGGAGTAACGTTACAGATACGCAGTATTTT
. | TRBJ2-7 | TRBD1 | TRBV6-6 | CASGAPDRGNVYEQYF | TGTGCCAGCGGAGCCCCGGACAGGGGGAATGTCTACGAGCAGTACTTC
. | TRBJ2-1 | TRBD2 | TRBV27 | CASSLYMASGAPQFF | TGTGCCAGCAGTTTATATATGGCTAGCGGAGCCCCGCAGTTCTTC
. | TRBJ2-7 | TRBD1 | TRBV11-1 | CASSLGQGRFEQYF | TGTGCCAGCAGCTTAGGACAGGGGAGGTTCGAGCAGTACTTC
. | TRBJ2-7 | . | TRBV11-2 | CASSVNSYEQYF | TGTGCCAGCAGCGTTAATTCGTACGAGCAGTACTTC
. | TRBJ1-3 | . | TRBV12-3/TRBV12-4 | CASSLEVNTIYF | TGTGCCAGCTCTCTCGAGGTTAACACCATATATTTT
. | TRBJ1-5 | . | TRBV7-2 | CASSLDSPGQPQHF | TGTGCCAGCAGCTTAGACTCCCCGGGGCAGCCCCAGCATTTT
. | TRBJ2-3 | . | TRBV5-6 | CASSLDPGTDTQYF | TGTGCCAGCAGCTTGGACCCAGGCACAGATACGCAGTATTTT
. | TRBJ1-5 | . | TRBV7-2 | CASRLQGGGQPQHF | TGTGCCAGCAGGCTCCAGGGCGGAGGGCAGCCCCAGCATTTT
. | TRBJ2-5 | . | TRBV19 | CASSIGTGQETQYF | TGTGCCAGTAGTATAGGGACTGGTCAAGAGACCCAGTACTTC
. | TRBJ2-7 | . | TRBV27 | CASSFARAPLNRAPYEQYF | TGTGCCAGCAGTTTTGCCCGTGCCCCCCTAAACAGGGCGCCCTACGAGCAGTACTTC
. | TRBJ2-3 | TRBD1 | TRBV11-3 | CASSLGQGATDTQYF | TGTGCCAGCAGCCTCGGGCAGGGGGCAACAGATACGCAGTATTTT
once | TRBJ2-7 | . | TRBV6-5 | CATGRVDEQYF | TGTGCCACCGGCAGGGTGGACGAGCAGTACTTC
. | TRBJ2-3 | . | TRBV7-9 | CASSPRGGPGSTDTQYF | TGTGCCAGCAGCCCCCGTGGCGGTCCAGGGAGCACAGATACGCAGTATTTT
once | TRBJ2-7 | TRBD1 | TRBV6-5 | CASSYADRFSYEQYF | TGTGCCAGCAGTTACGCGGACAGGTTTTCCTACGAGCAGTACTTC
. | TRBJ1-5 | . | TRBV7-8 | CASSTRDYSNQPQHF | TGTGCCAGCAGCACCCGCGATTATAGCAATCAGCCCCAGCATTTT
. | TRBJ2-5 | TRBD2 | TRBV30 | CAWSVFGRALETQYF | TGTGCCTGGAGTGTGTTCGGGAGGGCCTTGGAGACCCAGTACTTC
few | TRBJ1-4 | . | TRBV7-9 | CASSLAGANEKLFF | TGTGCCAGCAGCTTAGCGGGAGCTAATGAAAAACTGTTTTTT
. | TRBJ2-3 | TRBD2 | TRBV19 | CASSRTSGLTDTQYF | TGTGCCAGTAGTCGGACTAGCGGACTCACAGATACGCAGTATTTT
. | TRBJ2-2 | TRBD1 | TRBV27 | CASSPRGPGTGELFF | TGTGCCAGCAGTCCAAGGGGGCCGGGCACCGGGGAGCTGTTTTTT
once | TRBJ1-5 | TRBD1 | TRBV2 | CASRKDRGSNQPQHF | TGTGCCAGCAGAAAGGACAGGGGAAGCAATCAGCCCCAGCATTTT
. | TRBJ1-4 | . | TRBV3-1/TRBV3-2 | CASSQGAGNEKLFF | TGTGCCAGCAGCCAGGGGGCAGGTAATGAAAAACTGTTTTTT
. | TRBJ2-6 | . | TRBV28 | CASSDQVSGANVLTF | TGTGCCAGCAGTGATCAGGTCTCTGGGGCCAACGTCCTGACTTTC
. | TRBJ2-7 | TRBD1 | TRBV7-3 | CASSLATGNEQYF | TGTGCCAGCAGCTTAGCGACAGGGAATGAGCAGTACTTC
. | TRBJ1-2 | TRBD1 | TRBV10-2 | CASSVDRVSSGYTF | TGCGCCAGCAGTGTTGACAGGGTGTCGAGTGGCTACACCTTC